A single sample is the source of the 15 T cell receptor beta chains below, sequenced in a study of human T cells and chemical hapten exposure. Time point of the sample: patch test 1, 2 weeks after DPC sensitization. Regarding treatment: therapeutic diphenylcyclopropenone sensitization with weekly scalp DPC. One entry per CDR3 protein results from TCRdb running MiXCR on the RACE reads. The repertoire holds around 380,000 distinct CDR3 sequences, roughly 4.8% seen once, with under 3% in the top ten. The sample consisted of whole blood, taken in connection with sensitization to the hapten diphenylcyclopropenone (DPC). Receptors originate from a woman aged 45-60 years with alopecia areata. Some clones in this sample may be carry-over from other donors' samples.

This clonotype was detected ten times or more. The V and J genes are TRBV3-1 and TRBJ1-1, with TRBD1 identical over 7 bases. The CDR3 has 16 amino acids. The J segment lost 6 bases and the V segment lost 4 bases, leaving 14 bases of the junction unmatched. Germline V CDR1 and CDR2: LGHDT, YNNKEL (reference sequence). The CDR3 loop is CASSRDSTGVLSEAFF. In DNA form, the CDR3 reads TGTGCCAGCAGCCGGGACTCAACAGGGGTACTTTCTGAAGCTTTCTTT.

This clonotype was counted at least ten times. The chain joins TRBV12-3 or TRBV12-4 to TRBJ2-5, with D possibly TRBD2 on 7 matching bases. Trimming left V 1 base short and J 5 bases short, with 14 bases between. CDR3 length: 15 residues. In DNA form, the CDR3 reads TGTGCCAGCAGTTTAGGGGGGGGGCCTGAGGAGACCCAGTACTTC. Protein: CASSLGGGPEETQYF.

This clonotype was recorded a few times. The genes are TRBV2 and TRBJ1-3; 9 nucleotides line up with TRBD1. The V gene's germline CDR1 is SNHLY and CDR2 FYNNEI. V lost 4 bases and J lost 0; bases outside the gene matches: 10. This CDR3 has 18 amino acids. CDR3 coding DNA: TGTGCCAGCAGTGCTTCGAAGACAGGGGGAGACTCTGGAAACACCATATATTTT. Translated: CASSASKTGGDSGNTIYF.

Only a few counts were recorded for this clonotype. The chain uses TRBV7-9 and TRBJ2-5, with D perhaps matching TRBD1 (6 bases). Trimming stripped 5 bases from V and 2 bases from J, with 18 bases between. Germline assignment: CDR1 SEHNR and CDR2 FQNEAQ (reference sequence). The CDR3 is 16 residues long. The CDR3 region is CASSGAQQGNQETQYF. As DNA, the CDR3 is TGTGCCAGCAGCGGTGCCCAACAGGGAAATCAAGAGACCCAGTACTTC.

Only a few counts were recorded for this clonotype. CDR3 coding DNA: TGTGCCAGCAGTGGGGACAACCTGAACACTGAAGCTTTCTTT. It is translated as CASSGDNLNTEAFF. The chain links TRBV6-1 to TRBJ1-1; a weak D match, TRBD1 (6 bases). The CDR3 has 14 amino acids. V was shortened by 4 bases and J by 0 bases, with 9 bases between the two germline ends. From germline, CDR1 is MNHNS and CDR2 SASEGT.

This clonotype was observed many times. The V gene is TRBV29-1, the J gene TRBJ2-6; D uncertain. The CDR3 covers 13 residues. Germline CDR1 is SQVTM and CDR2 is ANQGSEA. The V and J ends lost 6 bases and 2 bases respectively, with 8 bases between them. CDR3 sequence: CSVMGTGANVLTF. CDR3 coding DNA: TGCAGCGTGATGGGGACTGGGGCCAACGTCCTGACTTTC.

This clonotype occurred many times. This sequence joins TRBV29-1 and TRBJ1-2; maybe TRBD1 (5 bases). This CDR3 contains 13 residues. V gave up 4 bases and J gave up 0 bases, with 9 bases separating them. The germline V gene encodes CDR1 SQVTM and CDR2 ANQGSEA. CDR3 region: CSVARAPNYGYTF. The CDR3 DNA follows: TGCAGCGTTGCCAGGGCCCCTAACTATGGCTACACCTTC.

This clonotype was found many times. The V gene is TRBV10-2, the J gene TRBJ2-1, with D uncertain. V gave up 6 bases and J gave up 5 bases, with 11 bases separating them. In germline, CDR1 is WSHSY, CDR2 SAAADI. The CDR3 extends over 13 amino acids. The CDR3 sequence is CASSKDVHNEQFF. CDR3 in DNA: TGCGCCAGCAGCAAAGACGTCCACAATGAGCAGTTCTTC.

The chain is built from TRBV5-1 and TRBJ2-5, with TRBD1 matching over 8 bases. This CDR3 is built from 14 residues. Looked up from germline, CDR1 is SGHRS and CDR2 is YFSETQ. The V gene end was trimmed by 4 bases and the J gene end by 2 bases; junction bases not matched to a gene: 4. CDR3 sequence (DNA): TGCGCCAGCAGCATACAGGGGGTTCAAGAGACCCAGTACTTC. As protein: CASSIQGVQETQYF.

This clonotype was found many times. This CDR3 reads CASSLLAGGLGDEQFF. The CDR3 region has the DNA TGTGCCAGCAGCTTACTAGCGGGAGGCCTTGGAGATGAGCAGTTCTTC. The J gene is TRBJ2-1, the V gene TRBV7-2, with TRBD2 matching over 11 bases. Germline V gene sequence: CDR1 SGHTA, CDR2 FQGNSA. The CDR3 is 16 residues long. V was clipped by 2 bases and J by 8 bases; unmatched bases: 8. Full variable domain (missing parts from reference TRBV7-2 and TRBJ2-1): GAGVSQSPSNKVTEKGKDVELRCDPISGHTALYWYRQSLGQGLEFLIYFQGNSAPDKSGLPSDRFSAERTGGSVSTLTIQRTQQEDSAVYLCASSLLAGGLGDEQFFGPGTRLTVL.

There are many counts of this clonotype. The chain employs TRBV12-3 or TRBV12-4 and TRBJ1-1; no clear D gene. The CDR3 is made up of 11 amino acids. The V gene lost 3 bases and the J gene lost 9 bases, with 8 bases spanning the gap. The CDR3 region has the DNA TGTGCCAGCAGTTTTGTCCGCCAAGCTTTCTTT. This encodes CASSFVRQAFF.

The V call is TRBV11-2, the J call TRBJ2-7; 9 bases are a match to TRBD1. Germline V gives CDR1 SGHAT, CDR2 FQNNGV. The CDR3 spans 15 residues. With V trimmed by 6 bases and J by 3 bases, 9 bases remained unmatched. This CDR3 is CASRPPGQGYYEQYF. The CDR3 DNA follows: TGTGCCAGCAGACCGCCGGGACAGGGATACTACGAGCAGTACTTC.

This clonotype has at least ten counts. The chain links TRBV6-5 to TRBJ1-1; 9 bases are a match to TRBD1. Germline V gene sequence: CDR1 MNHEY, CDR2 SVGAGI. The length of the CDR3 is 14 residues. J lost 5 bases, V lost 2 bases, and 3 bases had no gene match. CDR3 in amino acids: CASSYGTGWTEAFF. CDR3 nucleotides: TGTGCCAGCAGTTACGGGACAGGGTGGACTGAAGCTTTCTTT.

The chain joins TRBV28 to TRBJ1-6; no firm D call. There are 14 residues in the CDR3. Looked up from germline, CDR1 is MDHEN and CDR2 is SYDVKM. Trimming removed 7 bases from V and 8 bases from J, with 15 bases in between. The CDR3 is CASTPGIQHSPLHF. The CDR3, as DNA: TGTGCCAGCACCCCCGGGATCCAGCATTCACCCCTCCACTTT.

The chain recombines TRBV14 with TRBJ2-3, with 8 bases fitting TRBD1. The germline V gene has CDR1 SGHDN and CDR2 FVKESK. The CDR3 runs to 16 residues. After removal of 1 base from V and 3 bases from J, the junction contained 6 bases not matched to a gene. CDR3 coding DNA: TGTGCCAGCAGCCAAGTGGGCAGGGGGCGAACAGATACGCAGTATTTT. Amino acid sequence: CASSQVGRGRTDTQYF.